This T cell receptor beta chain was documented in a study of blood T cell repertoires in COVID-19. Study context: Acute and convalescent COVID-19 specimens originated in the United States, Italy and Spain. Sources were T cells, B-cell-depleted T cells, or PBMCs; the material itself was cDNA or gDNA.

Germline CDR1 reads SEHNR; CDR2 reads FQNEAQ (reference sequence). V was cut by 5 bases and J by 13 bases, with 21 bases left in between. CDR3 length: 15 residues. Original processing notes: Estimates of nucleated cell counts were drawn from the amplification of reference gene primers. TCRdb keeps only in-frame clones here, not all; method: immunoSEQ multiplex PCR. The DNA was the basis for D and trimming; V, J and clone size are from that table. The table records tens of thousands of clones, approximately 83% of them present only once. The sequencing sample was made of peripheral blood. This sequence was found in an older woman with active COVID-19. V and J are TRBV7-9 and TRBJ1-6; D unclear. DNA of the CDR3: TGTGCCAGCAGCAATAGTGGGCCCGGAGGGTCCCCCCTCCACTTT. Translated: CASSNSGPGGSPLHF.